This T cell receptor (beta chain) was documented in a study of beta chain features in type 1 diabetes. Overall study: Similarity in age, gender and cell yields was seen between patients and healthy donors. General study results and limits: Sequencing from cDNA could over-represent high-TCR-expressing cells. For patients and controls alike, PCR might favor shorter templates to the same degree.

Every bit of the isolated RNA underwent reverse transcription, so sequencing read expressed TCRB transcripts. The method was immunoSEQ multiplex PCR; TCRdb's version includes in-frame clones alone and lacks a portion of them. The sample lists 900,000 or so clones; roughly 17% were seen once. Blood was drawn once from each donor into heparinised tubes. The draws averaged about 120 mL. The V gene's germline CDR1 is LGHNT and CDR2 FRNRAP. The ends lost 1 base at V and 1 base at J; junction bases unmatched: 5. This CDR3 region has 17 residues. The sample holds a few counts of this clone. Its cognate antigen is unknown.

V usage is TRBV12-5 and J usage is TRBJ2-1, with 9 nucleotides matching TRBD1. Sequenced sample: naive CD4+ T cells from blood. The origin of this receptor is a woman younger than 35 in good health. CDR3: CASGLEPGTGSYNEQFF. CDR3 nucleotides: TGTGCTAGTGGTTTGGAACCCGGGACAGGGTCCTACAATGAGCAGTTCTTC.